These T cell receptor beta chains were read from a single sample in a study of regulatory T cells in long-lasting Graves disease. TCRdb redid the calling of the multiplex PCR reads with MiXCR, one entry per CDR3 protein. The table includes a few hundred thousand distinct CDR3 sequences, 13% detected once. Another study also made use of these data, one on T cells in Graves' hyperthyroidism and ophthalmopathy.

The source material was peripheral blood mononuclear cells (PBMCs), sampled at new diagnosis, from a patient treated with antithyroid drugs. The receptors derive from a man aged 25 to 40 with Graves disease. CDR3s leave out the opening cysteine and the closing phenylalanine or tryptophan. Where a row states a size, it is once, few, many or the class of an expanded clone; other rows omit it.

CDR3 length,J gene,V gene,clone size,CDR3 protein
11,TRBJ2-7,TRBV12-5,.,ASAPSGFYEQY
13,TRBJ2-7,TRBV7-9,many,ASSSSGTANYEQY
12,TRBJ2-5,TRBV20-1,.,SASGQGRMETQY
14,TRBJ2-1,TRBV11-3,many,ASSPSGTGTWNEQF
15,TRBJ2-1,TRBV12-3/TRBV12-4,.,ASSRGVEAVAYNEQF
12,TRBJ2-7,TRBV6-4,.,ASSRADGDYEQY
13,TRBJ2-5,TRBV5-4,few,ASSSRLKGGETQY
11,TRBJ1-1,TRBV6-1,many,ASIAQKNTEAF
12,TRBJ1-3,TRBV9,.,ASNLAGAGNTIY
12,TRBJ2-2,TRBV20-1,many,SARPVGGTGELF
10,TRBJ2-2,TRBV12-3/TRBV12-4,many,ASSWHTGELF
14,TRBJ2-7,TRBV6-2/TRBV6-3,.,ASSEAPLRASYEQY
14,TRBJ2-5,TRBV3-1,.,ASSRGRGIVLETQY
10,TRBJ1-1,TRBV2,many,ASSDSNTEAF
9,TRBJ1-1,TRBV12-3/TRBV12-4,.,ASRAGPSAF
13,TRBJ2-7,TRBV27,.,ASSLSWTGAYEQY
12,TRBJ2-3,TRBV24-1,many,ATSDFWSTDTQY
18,TRBJ2-2,TRBV14,many,ASSQGYGTVNPINTGELF